This TCR beta chain was documented in a study of blood T cells in healthy people across ages. Primed by a sample-barcoded 5' primer and a J-beta primer mix, a second PCR proceeded for about 6 to 12 cycles. TCRdb re-called the 5' RACE reads through MiXCR, storing one row per CDR3 protein. This table has over 600,000 distinct CDR3 sequences, more than 35% appearing once. The germline V and J ends were trimmed by 3 bases and 3 bases, with 12 bases remaining between them. Germline V gene data show CDR1 as DFQATT and CDR2 as SNEGSKA (reference sequence). This CDR3 is 14 amino acids long. The gene calls are TRBV20-1 and TRBJ2-4; no reliable D call. This TCR came from a man older than 75 in good health. The specimen was blood. CDR3 region: CSASWRRGKNIQYF. The CDR3 DNA reads TGCAGTGCTAGCTGGCGTCGCGGCAAAAACATTCAGTACTTC.